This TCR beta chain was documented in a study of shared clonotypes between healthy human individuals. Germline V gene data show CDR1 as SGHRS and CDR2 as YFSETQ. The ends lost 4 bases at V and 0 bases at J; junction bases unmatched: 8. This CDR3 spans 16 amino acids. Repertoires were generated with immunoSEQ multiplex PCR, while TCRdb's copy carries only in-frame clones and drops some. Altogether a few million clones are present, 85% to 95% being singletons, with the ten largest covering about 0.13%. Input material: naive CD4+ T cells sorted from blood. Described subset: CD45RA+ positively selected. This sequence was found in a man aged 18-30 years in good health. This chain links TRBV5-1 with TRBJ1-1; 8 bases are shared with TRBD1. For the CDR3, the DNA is TGCGCCAGCAGCAGGGGGACAGGCTACATGAACACTGAAGCTTTCTTT. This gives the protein CASSRGTGYMNTEAFF.